The present T cell receptor beta chain was sequenced within a study of post-analysis software for immune sequencing data. In the study overall: Relapsing-remitting, secondary progressive and progressive-relapsing multiple sclerosis courses were included.

This CDR3 comprises 15 residues. On this clonotype: The target antigen is unknown.

TCR beta cDNA libraries had unique molecular identifiers. Each sample of 1 to 10 million input T cells yielded around 500,000 cDNA molecules, so each molecule approximated one T cell. MiXCR was run by TCRdb on the PCR reads, yielding one entry per CDR3 protein. Altogether around 770,000 distinct CDR3 sequences are present, around 42% being singletons, with the ten largest covering roughly 5.2%. Notes on the study in general: Patients used about five TRBV segments, including TRBV5-6, TRBV5-1 and TRBV20-1, more often than controls. For normalized Chao1 diversity, multiple sclerosis patients scored significantly lower than controls did. Under the F measure, samples that were prepared in one batch clustered strongly together.

The V gene is TRBV12-3 or TRBV12-4, the J gene TRBJ2-4; D unclear. TRBJ2-7 explains the end of the DNA better; the J call may be wrong. The material sequenced was blood. The clonotype originates from a girl aged 5-17 years with multiple sclerosis. The chain's CDR3 is CASSFAPAREYEQYF. In nucleotides, the CDR3 is TGTGCCAGCAGTTTCGCGCCAGCAAGAGAGTACGAGCAGTACTTC.